The subject of this entry is one T cell receptor beta chain. This clone was picked up one time. Its antigen remains unidentified. The sample holds no much larger clone one base away, and base qualities are not on file. These data are taken from a study of OX40 agonist ivuxolimab in advanced cancers. Background for the entire study: Ivuxolimab was a fully human IgG2 agonistic monoclonal antibody targeting the costimulatory receptor OX40 (CD134). Intravenous ivuxolimab was administered to patients every 2 weeks at six dose levels: 0.01, 0.1, 0.3, 1.5, 3 and 10 mg/kg. Of the 50 to 55 patients in dose escalation, about 20 had hepatocellular carcinoma, some 15 had melanoma, 9 had renal cell carcinoma and 9 had head and neck cancer. The dose-escalation cohort was 82.7% male with a mean age of about 60 years, ranging from roughly 23 to 79. Prior anti-PD-1, anti-PD-L1 or anti-CTLA-4 therapy was permitted, and checkpoint inhibitors had been received by about two fifths of dose-escalation patients. Three dose-escalation patients achieved partial responses, one with hepatocellular carcinoma and two with cutaneous melanoma. Peripheral TCRbeta sequencing was intended to test whether TCR sequence diversity was altered and clonal T-cell expansion was caused by ivuxolimab. The paper reports the monotherapy dose-escalation portion (N of about 54 patients) of the phase I ivuxolimab trial.

Beyond this particular receptor, the publication reports: In the 0.1-3.0 mg/kg groups, partial responders had among the lowest normalized peripheral clonal expansion, particularly in CD8+ T cells. The antigen specificity of the peripheral T cells that underwent clonal expansion was not determined. Low levels of normalized T-cell clonal expansion were also shown by some nonresponding patients. After ivuxolimab, more expanded clones were found on average in CD8+ T cells than in CD4+ T cells. At doses from 0.1 to 3.0 mg/kg, clonal expansion was seen in both CD4+ and CD8+ blood T cells between baseline and week 6.

Reading from cysteine to phenylalanine, the CDR3 counts 14 amino acids. The read is trimmed to its CDR3 DNA, 42 bases read in frame from base 1. The V end loses 2 bases and the J end loses 3 bases, and a stretch of 8 bases separates them. The germline V gene specifies MNHEY as CDR1 and SVGAGI as CDR2. Patients with autoimmune disease history or receiving systemic immunosuppression were excluded from the trial. In every dose cohort, peripheral blood was drawn for TCR sequencing at baseline, cycle 4 day 1, and cycle 7 day 1. Samples came from an open-label, multicenter, first-in-human phase I dose-escalation trial of ivuxolimab. Adults with locally advanced or metastatic melanoma, renal cell, hepatocellular, or head and neck squamous cell carcinoma were enrolled in the trial. Before TCR sequencing, CD4+ and CD8+ T cells were separately sorted from peripheral blood. Genomic DNA was isolated from the sorted cells so that the TCRbeta CDR3 region could be sequenced. TCRbeta CDR3 regions were sequenced using the immunoSEQ Assay. Not all clones reach the TCRdb copy of this immuneACCESS table, which keeps in-frame sequences only. Checked studies attribute under half of the gap to unresolved V genes and leave the rest unexplained. The sample table shows 65,000 to 95,000 clones, and 80% to 95% are seen once. Together, the top ten hold 0.33% of the sample.

The sequence was obtained from an adult with an advanced solid tumor such as melanoma, head and neck, liver or kidney cancer. The sequence is built from TRBV6-5 and TRBJ1-3; no D gene call is confident. The specimen comprised CD4+ or CD8+ T cells sorted from blood, sampled in a trial of the OX40 agonist ivuxolimab. In nucleotides, the sequence is TGTGCCAGCAGTTACAGGCCGGTTGGAAACACCATATATTTT. It codes for CASSYRPVGNTIYF.